This T cell receptor beta chain was sequenced during a study of regulatory dendritic cells for organ transplantation. Study overall: Day 6 dendritic cell cultures were stimulated with LPS. Notes on the study in general: Mature dendritic cells appeared to drive more memory CD8+ clonal expansion than regulatory ones.

Trimming stripped 9 bases from V and 7 bases from J, with 24 bases between. The length of the CDR3 is 15 residues. CDR1 is LNHDA and CDR2 is SQIVND in the germline V gene (reference sequence). As to this clone: Its antigen remains unidentified.

Allogeneic regulatory or mature dendritic cells were co-cultured for 5 days with CFSE-labeled sorted T cells at 1:10. TCRdb's table, derived via immunoSEQ multiplex PCR, lists solely in-frame clones and lacks some. The repertoire holds fewer than 25,000 clones, with approximately 83% as singletons. The sequence derives from a human donor in good health. The chain recombines TRBV19 with TRBJ1-2; perhaps TRBD1 as D (6 bases). Sequenced input: naive CD4+ T cells from blood cultured with dendritic cells. Subset noted: CD45RA+ naive T cells. This CDR3 is CASKDNPTGIGGYTF. The CDR3 region has the DNA TGTGCCAGCAAAGACAACCCAACAGGGATAGGTGGCTACACCTTC.